The clone carrying this T cell receptor beta chain was recorded a few times. Its antigen is currently unknown. This entry comes from a study of cytomegalovirus exposure and HLA in healthy donors. Overall study context: Most genotyped donors, around four fifths of about 400, had Caucasian-associated genetic ancestry.

Between the trimmed V and J ends, which lost 2 bases and 6 bases, there was a span of 11 bases. Germline V gene lookup returns CDR1 MNHEY and CDR2 SVGAGI. There are 13 residues in the CDR3. Primers: 60 Vbeta forward and 13 Jbeta reverse. The repertoire was sequenced with immunoSEQ multiplex PCR; TCRdb's copy has only in-frame clones and lacks some. Among tens of thousands of clones listed, roughly 80% were seen once. Study-wide points: V- and J-gene trimming in TCR beta was tied to a missense DCLRE1C variant by an analysis performed later. Equally common other TCR beta chains were less clonally expanded than HLA-associated ones, a later analysis found.

Source material: PBMCs. The TCR sequence derives from a woman aged 40 to 49 in good health and CMV-seropositive. This chain joins TRBV6-5 and TRBJ2-7, with D possibly matching TRBD1 (6 bases). The CDR3 coding sequence is TGTGCCAGCAGTTACCCCCAAGGGGGCGAGCAGTACTTC. Protein sequence: CASSYPQGGEQYF.